This T cell receptor (beta chain) originates from a study of neurological immune-mediated disorders. About this clonotype itself: Mismatch with germline at one junction end may stem from a read error.

The germline gives CDR1 SGHVS, CDR2 FQNEAQ. This CDR3 is 14 amino acids long. Each CDR3 protein gets one entry after TCRdb re-called the 5' RACE reads with MiXCR. The repertoire holds 50,000 to 60,000 distinct CDR3 sequences, with roughly 17% as singletons. Sequenced material: PBMCs. The rearrangement links TRBV7-8 to TRBJ1-4; unclear D gene. The sequence came from a man between 60 and 70 years old in good health. This chain's CDR3 is CVSSPREAHRELFF. The DNA for the CDR3 is TGTGTCAGCAGTCCTCGGGAAGCCCACCGGGAACTGTTTTTT. The variable domain in full, with the rest retrieved from reference TRBV7-8 and TRBJ1-4, is GAGVSQSPRYKVAKRGQDVALRCDPISGHVSLFWYQQALGQGPEFLTYFQNEAQLDKSGLPSDRFFAERPEGSVSTLKIQRTQQEDSAVYLCVSSPREAHRELFFGSGTQLSVL.